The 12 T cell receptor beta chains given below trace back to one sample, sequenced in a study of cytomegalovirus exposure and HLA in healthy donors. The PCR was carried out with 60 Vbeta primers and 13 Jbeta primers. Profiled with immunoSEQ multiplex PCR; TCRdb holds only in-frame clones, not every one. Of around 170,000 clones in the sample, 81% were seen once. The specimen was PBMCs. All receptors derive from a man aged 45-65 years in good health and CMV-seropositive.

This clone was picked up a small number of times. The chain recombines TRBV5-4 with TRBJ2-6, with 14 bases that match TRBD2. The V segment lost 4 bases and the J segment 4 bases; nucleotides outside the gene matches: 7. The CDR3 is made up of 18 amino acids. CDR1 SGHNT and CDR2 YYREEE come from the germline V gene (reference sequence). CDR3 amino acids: CASSPGLAGVGGANVLTF. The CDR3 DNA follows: TGTGCCAGCAGCCCGGGACTAGCGGGAGTGGGAGGGGCCAACGTCCTGACTTTC.

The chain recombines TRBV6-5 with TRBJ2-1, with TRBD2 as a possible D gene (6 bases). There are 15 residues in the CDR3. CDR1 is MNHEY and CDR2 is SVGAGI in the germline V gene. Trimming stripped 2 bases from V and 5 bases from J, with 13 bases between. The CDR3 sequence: CASSYEASENNEQFF. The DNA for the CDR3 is TGTGCCAGCAGTTACGAGGCTAGCGAGAACAATGAGCAGTTCTTC.

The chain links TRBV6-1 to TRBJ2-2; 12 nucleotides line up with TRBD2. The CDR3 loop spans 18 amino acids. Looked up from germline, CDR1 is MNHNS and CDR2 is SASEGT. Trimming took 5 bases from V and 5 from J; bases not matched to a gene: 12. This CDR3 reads CASSKGLAGNRGTGELFF. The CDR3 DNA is TGTGCCAGCAGTAAAGGACTAGCGGGAAACCGGGGGACCGGGGAGCTGTTTTTT.

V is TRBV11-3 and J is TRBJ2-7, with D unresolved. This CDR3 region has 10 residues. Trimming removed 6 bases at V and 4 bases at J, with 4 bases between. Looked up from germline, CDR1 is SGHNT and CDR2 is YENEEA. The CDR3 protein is CASRSYEQYF. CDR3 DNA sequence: TGTGCCAGCAGATCGTACGAGCAGTACTTC.

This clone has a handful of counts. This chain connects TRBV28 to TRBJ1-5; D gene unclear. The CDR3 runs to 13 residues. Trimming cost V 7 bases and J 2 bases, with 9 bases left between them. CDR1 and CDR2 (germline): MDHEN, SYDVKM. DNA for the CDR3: TGTGCCAGCAAACTCTCCGGCAATCAGCCCCAGCATTTT. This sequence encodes CASKLSGNQPQHF.

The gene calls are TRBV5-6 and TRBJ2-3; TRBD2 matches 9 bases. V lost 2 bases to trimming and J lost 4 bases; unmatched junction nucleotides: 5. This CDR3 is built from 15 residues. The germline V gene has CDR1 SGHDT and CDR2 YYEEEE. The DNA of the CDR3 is TGTGCCAGCAGCTTTAGCGGGAGTGGGGCAGATACGCAGTATTTT. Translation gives CASSFSGSGADTQYF.

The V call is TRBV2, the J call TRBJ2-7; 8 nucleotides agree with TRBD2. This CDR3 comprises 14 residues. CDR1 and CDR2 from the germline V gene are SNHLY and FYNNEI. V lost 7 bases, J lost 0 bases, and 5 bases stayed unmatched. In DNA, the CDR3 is TGTGCCAGCATTCCGGGGGGGTTCTCCTACGAGCAGTACTTC. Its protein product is CASIPGGFSYEQYF.

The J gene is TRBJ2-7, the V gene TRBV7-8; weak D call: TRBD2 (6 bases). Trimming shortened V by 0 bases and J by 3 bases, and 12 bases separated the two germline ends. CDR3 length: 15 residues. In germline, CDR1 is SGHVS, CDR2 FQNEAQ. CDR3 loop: CASSLAPRGSYEQYF. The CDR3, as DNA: TGTGCCAGCAGCTTAGCCCCCCGGGGGAGCTACGAGCAGTACTTC.

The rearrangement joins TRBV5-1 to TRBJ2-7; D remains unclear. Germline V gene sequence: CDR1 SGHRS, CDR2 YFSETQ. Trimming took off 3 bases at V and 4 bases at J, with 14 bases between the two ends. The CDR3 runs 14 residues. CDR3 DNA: TGCGCCAGCAGCTCACTCGACACACCGTACGAGCAGTACTTC. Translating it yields CASSSLDTPYEQYF.

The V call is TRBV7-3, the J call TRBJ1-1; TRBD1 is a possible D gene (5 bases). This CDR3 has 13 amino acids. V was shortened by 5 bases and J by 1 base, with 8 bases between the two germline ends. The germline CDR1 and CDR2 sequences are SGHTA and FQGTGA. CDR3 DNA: TGTGCCAGCAGCATACAGGCGAACACTGAAGCTTTCTTT. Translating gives CASSIQANTEAFF.

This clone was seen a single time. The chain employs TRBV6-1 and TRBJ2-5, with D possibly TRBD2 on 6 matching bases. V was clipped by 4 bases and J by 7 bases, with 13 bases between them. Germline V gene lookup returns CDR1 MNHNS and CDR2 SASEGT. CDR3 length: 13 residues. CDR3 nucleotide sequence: TGTGCCAGCAGTGTCAATGAAGCGGGGACCCAGTACTTC. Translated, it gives CASSVNEAGTQYF.

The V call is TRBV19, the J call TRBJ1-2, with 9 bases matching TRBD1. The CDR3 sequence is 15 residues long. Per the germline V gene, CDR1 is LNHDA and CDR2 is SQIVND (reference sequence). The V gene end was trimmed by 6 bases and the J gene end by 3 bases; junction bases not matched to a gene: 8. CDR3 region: CASRPEQGAHYGYTF. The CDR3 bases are TGTGCCAGTAGGCCCGAACAGGGGGCCCACTATGGCTACACCTTC.